What follows is one T cell receptor (beta chain) and its context. The CDR3 consists of 18 residues. The germline V gene has CDR1 SEHNR and CDR2 FQNEAQ (reference sequence). Deletions cut 0 bases from V and 4 bases from J, with 16 bases between. This entry is derived from a study of blood T cell repertoires in COVID-19. Study-level information: T cells, B-cell-depleted T cells, or PBMCs provided the cDNA or gDNA that served as material.

The assay was immunoSEQ multiplex PCR, and TCRdb's table has in-frame clones only and misses some. The sample contains 380,000 or so clones, more than 70% of which appear only once. V gene TRBV7-9 combines with J gene TRBJ2-6, with D possibly being TRBD1 (5 bases). Sequencing was done on a sample of peripheral blood. This clonotype originated in a man aged 35-49 years with acute or convalescent COVID-19. The CDR3 coding sequence is TGTGCCAGCAGCTTAGCTAGAGCAGGGCCAAAGGGGGCCAACGTCCTGACTTTC. It yields the protein CASSLARAGPKGANVLTF.